This TCR beta chain was found in a study of low-dose radiotherapy and immunotherapy resistance in tumors. Time point described: after trial treatment. Treatment indicated: LDRT plus nivolumab, ipilimumab, low-dose cyclophosphamide and aspirin (RACIN trial). TRAV- and TRBV-specific primers were used for first-strand cDNA, which covered alpha and beta chains. Over about 19 PCR cycles, TCRs were amplified from a constant-region primer and V-primer adapter. It was by in vitro transcription that isolated mRNA was amplified. In TCRdb, the reads were re-called with MiXCR into one record per CDR3 protein. Of tens of thousands of distinct CDR3 sequences listed, 20% to 25% are singletons. This CDR3 has 15 amino acids. V lost 4 bases and J lost 6; bases outside the gene matches: 8. Germline CDR1 reads SGHDT; CDR2 reads YYEEEE.

This sequence was found in a female donor with ovarian cancer. The source was PBMCs, collected after low-dose radiotherapy plus immunotherapy. V and J are TRBV5-6 and TRBJ1-4; TRBD1 agrees at 8 bases. The CDR3 coding sequence is TGTGCCAGCAGCCTCTTGACAGGGGCCCATGAAAAACTGTTTTTT. Amino acids: CASSLLTGAHEKLFF. The variable domain in full, with the rest retrieved from reference TRBV5-6 and TRBJ1-4, is DAGVTQSPTHLIKTRGQQVTLRCSPKSGHDTVSWYQQALGQGPQFIFQYYEEEERQRGNFPDRFSGHQFPNYSSELNVNALLLGDSALYLCASSLLTGAHEKLFFGSGTQLSVL.